These T cell receptor beta chains were read from a single sample in a study of T-cell memory formation after mild COVID-19. TCRdb redid the calling of the 5' RACE reads with MiXCR, one entry per CDR3 protein. The profile shows tens of thousands of distinct CDR3 sequences, 25% to 30% of them singletons. Sequenced sample: PBMCs or a T cell subset sorted from them (not recorded which). The receptors derive from a man between 18 and 29 years old who had mild COVID-19 (a few samples of this study predate the infection). Cell type and time point are not known. The CDR3 runs from the conserved cysteine through the conserved F or W. The D gene is left open where the match is weak. Clone size is shown for a subset of rows, as once, few, many or a class of expanded clone.

many | TRBJ2-1 | TRBD1 | TRBV28 | CASSTTGDEQFF | TGTGCCAGCAGTACCACAGGGGATGAGCAGTTCTTC
NA | TRBJ2-1 | TRBD2 | TRBV27 | CASSSLAGYDEQFF | TGTGCCAGCAGTTCTCTAGCGGGGTACGATGAGCAGTTCTTC
few | TRBJ1-5 | NA | TRBV4-1 | CASSHGQGSPQHF | TGCGCCAGCAGCCACGGGCAGGGATCTCCCCAGCATTTT
NA | TRBJ2-3 | TRBD1 | TRBV7-2 | CASSSGTGGPDTQYF | TGTGCCAGCAGCAGTGGGACAGGGGGCCCAGATACGCAGTATTTT
many | TRBJ2-1 | NA | TRBV5-1 | CASSFGALTYNEQFF | TGCGCCAGCAGCTTCGGAGCCTTGACCTACAATGAGCAGTTCTTC
few | TRBJ1-2 | NA | TRBV2 | CASSDNENYGYTF | TGTGCCAGCAGTGATAATGAGAACTATGGCTACACCTTC
few | TRBJ2-7 | TRBD1 | TRBV28 | CASSLVDRASSYEQYF | TGTGCCAGCAGTTTAGTCGACAGGGCAAGCTCCTACGAGCAGTACTTC
NA | TRBJ2-1 | TRBD2 | TRBV7-8 | CASSLDTSGGYNEQFF | TGTGCCAGCAGCTTGGACACTAGCGGGGGTTACAATGAGCAGTTCTTC
NA | TRBJ1-2 | TRBD1 | TRBV10-3 | CAIPDRAYGYTF | TGTGCCATTCCCGACAGGGCCTATGGCTACACCTTC
once | TRBJ2-7 | TRBD1 | TRBV2 | CASSSRRDRRSYEQYF | TGTGCCAGCAGCTCGCGCAGGGACAGACGTTCCTACGAGCAGTACTTC
few | TRBJ2-2 | NA | TRBV20-1 | CSASDQGTFYSTGELFF | TGCAGTGCTAGTGACCAAGGGACATTTTACAGCACCGGGGAGCTGTTTTTT
NA | TRBJ2-2 | NA | TRBV5-6 | CASSFPNTGELFF | TGTGCCAGCAGCTTCCCTAACACCGGGGAGCTGTTTTTT
NA | TRBJ2-3 | NA | TRBV3-1 | CASTTGSTQYF | TGTGCCAGCACGACTGGGTCTACGCAGTATTTT
NA | TRBJ2-2 | TRBD2 | TRBV4-3 | CASSQSGGAYIGELFF | TGCGCCAGCAGCCAAAGCGGGGGGGCTTATATCGGGGAGCTGTTTTTT
few | TRBJ2-1 | NA | TRBV20-1 | CSARVWDGGYNEQFF | TGCAGTGCTAGAGTTTGGGACGGAGGATACAATGAGCAGTTCTTC
few | TRBJ2-6 | NA | TRBV5-1 | CASSLKAISGANVLTF | TGCGCCAGCAGCTTGAAAGCAATCTCTGGGGCCAACGTCCTGACTTTC
NA | TRBJ2-5 | NA | TRBV12-3/TRBV12-4 | CASSLVLAGPTETQYF | TGTGCCAGCAGTTTAGTTTTGGCGGGACCCACGGAGACCCAGTACTTC
NA | TRBJ1-2 | NA | TRBV2 | CASSEEQGGYGYTF | TGTGCCAGCAGTGAGGAACAGGGAGGCTATGGCTACACCTTC
NA | TRBJ2-1 | TRBD1 | TRBV10-1 | CASSETQGWDNEQFF | TGCGCCAGCAGTGAAACACAGGGGTGGGACAATGAGCAGTTCTTC
many | TRBJ2-3 | TRBD1 | TRBV5-1 | CASSPTGGGTDTQYF | TGCGCCAGCAGCCCCACAGGGGGAGGCACAGATACGCAGTATTTT
NA | TRBJ1-1 | NA | TRBV7-6 | CASSLGVQGQTEAFF | TGTGCCAGCAGCTTAGGGGTTCAGGGGCAGACTGAAGCTTTCTTT
once | TRBJ2-7 | TRBD2 | TRBV4-1 | CASSIAPGGGSVYEQYF | TGCGCCAGCAGCATTGCCCCTGGCGGGGGGTCCGTATACGAGCAGTACTTC
NA | TRBJ2-5 | TRBD1 | TRBV6-6 | CASSYSRQGYQETQYF | TGTGCCAGCAGTTACTCTAGACAGGGGTACCAAGAGACCCAGTACTTC
many | TRBJ2-3 | TRBD1 | TRBV7-9 | CASLQGPTDTQYF | TGTGCCAGCCTACAGGGGCCCACAGATACGCAGTATTTT
NA | TRBJ2-1 | TRBD2 | TRBV27 | CASRRGGPNEQFF | TGTGCCAGCAGGCGGGGGGGCCCGAATGAGCAGTTCTTC
NA | TRBJ1-5 | NA | TRBV15 | CATTTGINQPQHF | TGTGCCACCACCACGGGGATTAATCAGCCCCAGCATTTT
NA | TRBJ2-7 | TRBD2 | TRBV4-2 | CASSQETSGGYEQYF | TGTGCCAGCAGCCAGGAGACTAGCGGGGGGTACGAGCAGTACTTC
NA | TRBJ1-1 | NA | TRBV23-1 | CASTGDGLNTEAFF | TGCGCCAGCACGGGGGACGGCTTGAACACTGAAGCTTTCTTT
NA | TRBJ1-5 | NA | TRBV6-4 | CASSVAANQPQHF | TGTGCCAGCAGTGTAGCGGCCAATCAGCCCCAGCATTTT
NA | TRBJ2-5 | TRBD1 | TRBV4-3 | CASSQYRGQLETQYF | TGCGCCAGCAGCCAATACAGGGGGCAGTTGGAGACCCAGTACTTC
NA | TRBJ2-2 | TRBD1 | TRBV18 | CASSPPTDRANTGELFF | TGTGCCAGCTCACCTCCTACCGACAGGGCGAACACCGGGGAGCTGTTTTTT
few | TRBJ1-4 | NA | TRBV6-2/TRBV6-3 | CASEGVLGKLFF | TGTGCCAGCGAGGGGGTTTTAGGAAAACTGTTTTTT
NA | TRBJ2-1 | NA | TRBV7-2 | CASSVVSTSYNEQFF | TGTGCCAGCAGCGTGGTTTCAACCTCCTACAATGAGCAGTTCTTC
NA | TRBJ2-3 | NA | TRBV27 | CASRDGWTTDTQYF | TGTGCCAGCAGGGATGGGTGGACAACAGATACGCAGTATTTT
many | TRBJ2-3 | TRBD2 | TRBV5-1 | CASSFTSGGTDTQYF | TGCGCCAGCAGCTTTACTAGCGGGGGCACAGATACGCAGTATTTT
NA | TRBJ1-5 | NA | TRBV4-1 | CASSGTGSQPQHF | TGCGCCAGCTCCGGGACGGGTAGTCAGCCCCAGCATTTT
NA | TRBJ1-1 | NA | TRBV4-1 | CASSQDRNVYNTEAFF | TGCGCCAGCAGCCAAGATCGTAACGTGTACAACACTGAAGCTTTCTTT
many | TRBJ1-2 | NA | TRBV20-1 | CSARAGERPGYTF | TGCAGTGCTAGAGCAGGGGAGCGTCCTGGCTACACCTTC
NA | TRBJ2-3 | NA | TRBV30 | CAWSSERTDTQYF | TGTGCCTGGAGTAGTGAGAGAACAGATACGCAGTATTTT
NA | TRBJ2-7 | NA | TRBV29-1 | CSVEEPGPSYEQYF | TGCAGCGTTGAAGAACCGGGACCATCCTACGAGCAGTACTTC
few | TRBJ2-1 | NA | TRBV20-1 | CSAPTGDWTYNEQFF | TGCAGTGCTCCGACGGGGGACTGGACCTACAATGAGCAGTTCTTC
few | TRBJ2-1 | TRBD1 | TRBV7-3 | CASSSNPGQFIF | TGTGCCAGCAGCAGTAATCCGGGACAGTTCATCTTC
NA | TRBJ2-2 | NA | TRBV5-1 | CASMTGEITGELFF | TGCGCCAGCATGACGGGGGAGATCACCGGGGAGCTGTTTTTT
NA | TRBJ1-2 | NA | TRBV21-1 | CASSKGAPIPGYTF | TGTGCCAGCAGCAAAGGCGCCCCCATCCCGGGCTACACCTTC
few | TRBJ2-7 | NA | TRBV5-1 | CASRDSPYEQYF | TGCGCCAGCAGGGACAGTCCCTACGAGCAGTACTTC
NA | TRBJ1-1 | NA | TRBV7-8 | CASSFTVTAEAFF | TGTGCCAGCAGCTTCACAGTCACGGCTGAAGCTTTCTTT
NA | TRBJ1-2 | NA | TRBV7-2 | CASSLVGGEATYGYTF | TGTGCCAGCAGCTTAGTAGGAGGGGAGGCCACCTATGGCTACACCTTC
few | TRBJ2-3 | NA | TRBV29-1 | CSARYPGPDTQYF | TGCAGCGCCCGCTATCCGGGACCAGATACGCAGTATTTT
few | TRBJ1-2 | TRBD1 | TRBV5-1 | CASSWGPGQGRNGYTF | TGCGCCAGCAGCTGGGGGCCGGGACAGGGAAGGAATGGCTACACCTTC
NA | TRBJ2-1 | TRBD2 | TRBV5-1 | CASSQRGLYNEQFF | TGCGCCAGCAGCCAGCGGGGGCTCTACAATGAGCAGTTCTTC
NA | TRBJ2-7 | NA | TRBV7-6 | CASSPLSGNYEQYF | TGTGCCAGCAGCCCCCTGTCGGGTAACTACGAGCAGTACTTC
many | TRBJ2-4 | TRBD1 | TRBV12-3/TRBV12-4 | CASSLRGQGVSKNIQYF | TGTGCCAGCAGTTTACGGGGACAGGGGGTCTCCAAAAACATTCAGTACTTC
NA | TRBJ2-7 | NA | TRBV18 | CASSPPVGAYEQYF | TGTGCCAGCTCACCACCCGTGGGTGCCTACGAGCAGTACTTC
few | TRBJ1-5 | NA | TRBV23-1 | CASSLRTVSNQPQHF | TGCGCCAGCAGTCTCCGGACAGTGAGCAATCAGCCCCAGCATTTT
NA | TRBJ1-2 | TRBD1 | TRBV7-9 | CASSPRDRALDGYTF | TGTGCCAGCAGCCCACGGGACAGGGCGCTTGATGGCTACACCTTC